Below, 2 T cell receptor beta chains from the same sample are listed, as sequenced in a study of T cells in Graves' hyperthyroidism and ophthalmopathy (dated by TCRdb to the late 2010s). The protocol used for the library was multiplex PCR. The instrument was an Illumina HiSeq 2000. The TCR beta CDR3 regions were amplified from the RNA transcripts. For the first round of RT-PCR on the TCR CDR3, the HTBI primer set was used together with the Qiagen OneStep RT-PCR kit. The public reads were quality trimmed at Q25 with fastp and then assembled into clones with MiXCR by TCRdb, keeping productive beta chains. CDR3 protein duplicates are merged, each entry listing the most common genes and DNA. The sample table holds hundreds of thousands of distinct CDR3 sequences, of which approximately 15% were seen once. The ten largest clonotypes hold about 26% of the sample. The sequencing sample was made of blood. All receptors come from a woman aged 30 to 39 with Graves' hyperthyroidism.

The CDR3 here is CASTPDRQHNQPQHF. DNA of the CDR3: TGTGCCAGCACCCCGGACAGACAACACAATCAGCCCCAGCATTTT. V usage is TRBV6-1 and J usage is TRBJ1-5; possibly TRBD1 for D (6 bases). V was trimmed by 7 bases and J by 3 bases, leaving 16 bases between them. The CDR3 has 15 residues. Germline assignment: CDR1 MNHNS and CDR2 SASEGT.

This chain links TRBV7-2 with TRBJ2-2, with 9 bases identical to TRBD1. Losses at the gene ends were 5 bases for V and 3 bases for J; bases not matched to a gene: 7. The length of the CDR3 is 16 residues. Per the germline V gene, CDR1 is SGHTA and CDR2 is FQGNSA. CDR3 loop: CASSPGTGRDTGELFF. CDR3 bases: TGTGCCAGCAGCCCAGGGACAGGGAGGGACACCGGGGAGCTGTTTTTT. The whole variable domain, remainder taken from reference TRBV7-2 and TRBJ2-2, is GAGVSQSPSNKVTEKGKDVELRCDPISGHTALYWYRQSLGQGLEFLIYFQGNSAPDKSGLPSDRFSAERTGGSVSTLTIQRTQQEDSAVYLCASSPGTGRDTGELFFGEGSRLTVL.